This record covers a single T cell receptor (beta chain). What it recognizes is unknown. This record comes from a study of cytomegalovirus exposure and HLA in healthy donors. Whole-study findings and limits: Most TCRs appeared rarely, but some public TCRs recurred in many donors. Associated with HLA alleles at 0.05 false discovery rate in a later analysis were over 15,000 TCR beta sequences.

The PCR had 60 Vbeta and 13 Jbeta primers. Repertoires were generated with immunoSEQ multiplex PCR, while TCRdb's copy carries only in-frame clones and drops some. The data hold about 190,000 clones, with roughly 75% observed a single time. V was shortened by 7 bases and J by 4 bases, with 19 bases between the two germline ends. The CDR3 runs 16 residues. CDR1 is MNHNY, CDR2 SVGAGI, per germline (reference sequence). The source of this sequence is a man under 40 in good health and CMV-seropositive. The V gene is TRBV6-6, the J gene TRBJ2-2; TRBD2 might be the D (6 bases). Sequencing used PBMCs. The CDR3 DNA reads as TGTGCCAGCACCCAAGTGGGGGGAGGTGGCACCGGGGAGCTGTTTTTT. This sequence encodes CASTQVGGGGTGELFF.